This T cell receptor beta chain was recorded in a study of beta chain features in type 1 diabetes. The whole isolated RNA underwent reverse transcription, so sequencing captured expressed TCRB transcripts. Libraries were prepared by immunoSEQ multiplex PCR; TCRdb keeps only in-frame clonotypes and omits some of them. Of around 300,000 clones in the sample, approximately 11% were seen once. V was trimmed by 6 bases and J by 1 base, leaving 11 bases between them. CDR3 length: 13 residues. Germline CDR1 SQVTM, CDR2 ANQGSEA. The sample taken for sequencing was naive CD4+ T cells from blood. The sequence was obtained from a woman aged 25 to 39 in good health. The chain couples TRBV29-1 to TRBJ2-3; D is unclear. The CDR3 loop is CSVRPGGTDTQYF. Here the CDR3 DNA reads TGCAGCGTACGGCCCGGAGGCACAGATACGCAGTATTTT.